A selection of T cell receptor beta chains follows, all from one sample in a study of patients and donors after allogeneic stem cell transplantation. TCRdb reanalysed the RT-PCR reads using MiXCR and keeps one entry per CDR3 protein. The sample includes 400,000 to 500,000 distinct CDR3 sequences, around 15% of them seen just once. Sequences were obtained from blood, either unsorted or a sorted T cell fraction (not recorded which). These receptors were collected from a human donor who was either an allogeneic HSCT recipient or a stem cell or donor lymphocyte infusion donor (not recorded which). It is not recorded whose cells these are; they may come from a transplant donor. Both conserved end residues are part of each CDR3. The order of the fields is D gene, V gene, J gene, clone size, CDR3 DNA, CDR3 protein. D genes are given only for firm matches. The size of a clone is reported for some rows only, either as once, few or many, or as a class for expanded clones.

TRBD1	TRBV11-1	TRBJ1-4	few	TGTGCCAGCACCACTAGGCTGCAGGGGGAGAGAGCTAATGAAAAACTGTTTTTT	CASTTRLQGERANEKLFF
NA	TRBV7-2	TRBJ1-2	few	TGTGCCAGCAGGACTACAGGGTCCTATGGCTACACCTTC	CASRTTGSYGYTF
NA	TRBV29-1	TRBJ2-6	many	TGCAGCGTCCTAGCGCCTGGGGCCAACGTCCTGACTTTC	CSVLAPGANVLTF
TRBD1	TRBV19	TRBJ1-1	few	TGTGCCAGTAGTCGGGGACAGCTTGAAGCTTTCTTT	CASSRGQLEAFF
NA	TRBV6-1	TRBJ2-1	few	TGTGCCAGCAGAGTATACCGTAACTCCTACAATGAGCAGTTCTTC	CASRVYRNSYNEQFF
NA	TRBV6-2/TRBV6-3	TRBJ1-3	NA	TGTGCCAGCAGTTACCGAGTCGGGGGGAGACGGCAAACCTCTGGAAACACCATATATTTT	CASSYRVGGRRQTSGNTIYF
TRBD2	TRBV5-1	TRBJ2-6	NA	TGCGCCAGCAGCTCGACTAGCGGGACCCTTCCTGGGGCCAACGTCCTGACTTTC	CASSSTSGTLPGANVLTF
NA	TRBV7-2	TRBJ2-5	NA	TGTGCCAGCAGGACTGTTACAGGTAGCCAAGAGACCCAGTACTTC	CASRTVTGSQETQYF
NA	TRBV29-1	TRBJ2-7	few	TGCAGCGTCTCTAGGACGACCGGCTCCTACGAGCAGTACTTC	CSVSRTTGSYEQYF
NA	TRBV5-8	TRBJ2-3	few	TGTGCCAGCAGCGGCGAGCAAGGGCCAGATACGCAGTATTTT	CASSGEQGPDTQYF
NA	TRBV12-5	TRBJ1-1	NA	TGTGCTAGTGGTTTGGTCCCCAGGGTGGTGAACACTGAAGCTTTCTTT	CASGLVPRVVNTEAFF
NA	TRBV30	TRBJ1-2	few	TGTGCCTGGAGTCCCACGTCGGGATCTTATGGCTACACCTTC	CAWSPTSGSYGYTF